These 4 T cell receptor beta chains were all obtained from the same sample, sequenced in a study of lymphopenia after photon versus proton radiotherapy. The method was immunoSEQ multiplex PCR; TCRdb's version includes in-frame clones alone and lacks a portion of them. In the table there are over 25,000 clones, almost 90% of which are singletons. Specimen: peripheral blood, collected from a patient treated with photon-based radiotherapy. These receptors came from a woman aged 45-65 years with pancreatic cancer.

This chain links TRBV18 with TRBJ1-4; D is undetermined. V was cut by 3 bases and J by 4 bases, with 12 bases left in between. CDR3 length: 15 amino acids. The germline CDR1 and CDR2 sequences are KGHSH and LQKENI. CDR3 sequence: CASSPDQLFNEKLFF. Here the CDR3 DNA reads TGTGCCAGCTCACCGGACCAGCTGTTTAATGAAAAACTGTTTTTT.

V gene TRBV29-1 combines with J gene TRBJ2-2, with unresolved D. CDR1 SQVTM and CDR2 ANQGSEA come from the germline V gene. V gave up 2 bases and J gave up 6 bases, with 13 bases separating them. The CDR3 covers 14 residues. The CDR3, as DNA: TGCAGCGTTGAATTCCCGCTAGTCCCCGGGGAGCTGTTTTTT. Residues: CSVEFPLVPGELFF.

The rearrangement links TRBV5-1 to TRBJ2-4, with no clear D. The CDR3 spans 18 residues. V gave up 4 bases and J gave up 0 bases, with 20 bases separating them. Looked up from germline, CDR1 is SGHRS and CDR2 is YFSETQ. In DNA form, the CDR3 reads TGCGCCAGCAGCCCGGCCAGAGAAGGGTATTTAGCCAAAAACATTCAGTACTTC. Protein sequence: CASSPAREGYLAKNIQYF.

The rearrangement uses TRBV5-4 and TRBJ2-1, with D perhaps matching TRBD2 (6 bases). This CDR3 is built from 13 residues. CDR1 is SGHNT, CDR2 YYREEE, per germline (reference sequence). Trimming removed 0 bases at V and 9 bases at J, with 10 bases between. The CDR3 protein is CASSLVGGSEQFF. DNA for the CDR3: TGTGCCAGCAGCTTGGTTGGGGGGAGTGAGCAGTTCTTC.